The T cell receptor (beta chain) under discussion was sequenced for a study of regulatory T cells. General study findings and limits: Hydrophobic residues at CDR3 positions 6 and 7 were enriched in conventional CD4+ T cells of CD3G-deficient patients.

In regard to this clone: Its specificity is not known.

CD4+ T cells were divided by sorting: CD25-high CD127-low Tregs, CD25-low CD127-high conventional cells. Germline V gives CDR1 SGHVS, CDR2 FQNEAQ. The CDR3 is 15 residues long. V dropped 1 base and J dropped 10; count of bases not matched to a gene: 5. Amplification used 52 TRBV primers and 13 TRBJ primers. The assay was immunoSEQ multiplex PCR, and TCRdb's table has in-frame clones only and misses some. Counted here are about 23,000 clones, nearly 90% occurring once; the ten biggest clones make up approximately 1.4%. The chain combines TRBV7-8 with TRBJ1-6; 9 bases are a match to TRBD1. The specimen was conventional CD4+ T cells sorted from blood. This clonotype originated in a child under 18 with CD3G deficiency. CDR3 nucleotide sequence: TGTGCCAGCAGCTTAGGTGGGGGACAGGGCTCACCCCTCCACTTT. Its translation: CASSLGGGQGSPLHF. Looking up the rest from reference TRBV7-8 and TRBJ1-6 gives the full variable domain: GAGVSQSPRYKVAKRGQDVALRCDPISGHVSLFWYQQALGQGPEFLTYFQNEAQLDKSGLPSDRFFAERPEGSVSTLKIQRTQQEDSAVYLCASSLGGGQGSPLHFGNGTRLTVT.